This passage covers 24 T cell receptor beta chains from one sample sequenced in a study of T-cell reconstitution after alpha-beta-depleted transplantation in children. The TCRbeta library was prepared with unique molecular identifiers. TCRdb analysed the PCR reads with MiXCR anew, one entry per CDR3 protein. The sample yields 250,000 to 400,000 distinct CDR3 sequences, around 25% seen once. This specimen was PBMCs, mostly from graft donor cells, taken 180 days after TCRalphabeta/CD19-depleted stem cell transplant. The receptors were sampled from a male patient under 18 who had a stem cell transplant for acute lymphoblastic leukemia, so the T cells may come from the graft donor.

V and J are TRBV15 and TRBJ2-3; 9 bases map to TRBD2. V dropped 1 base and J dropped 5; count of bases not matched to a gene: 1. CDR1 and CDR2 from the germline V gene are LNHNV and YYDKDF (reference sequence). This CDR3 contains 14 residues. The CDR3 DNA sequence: TGTGCCACCAGCAGAGGCGGGAGGGAAGATACGCAGTATTTT. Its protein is CATSRGGREDTQYF.

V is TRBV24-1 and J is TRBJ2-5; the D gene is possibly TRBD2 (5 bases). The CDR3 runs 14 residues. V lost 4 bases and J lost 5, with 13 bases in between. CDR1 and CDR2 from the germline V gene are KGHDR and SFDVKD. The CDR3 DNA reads TGTGCCACCAGTGACTTGGACTTCGGGGAGACCCAGTACTTC. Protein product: CATSDLDFGETQYF.

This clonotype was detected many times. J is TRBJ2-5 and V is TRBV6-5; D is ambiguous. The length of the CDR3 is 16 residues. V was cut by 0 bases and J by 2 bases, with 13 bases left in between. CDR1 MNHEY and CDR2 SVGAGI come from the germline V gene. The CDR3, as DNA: TGTGCCAGCAGTTACTCACCACGAAGGGTTCAAGAGACCCAGTACTTC. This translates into CASSYSPRRVQETQYF.

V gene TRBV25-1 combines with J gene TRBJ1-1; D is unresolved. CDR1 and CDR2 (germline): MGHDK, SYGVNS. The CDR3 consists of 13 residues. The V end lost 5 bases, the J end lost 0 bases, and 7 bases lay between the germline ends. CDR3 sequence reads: CASSIQLNTEAFF. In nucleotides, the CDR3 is TGTGCCAGCAGTATACAGTTGAACACTGAAGCTTTCTTT. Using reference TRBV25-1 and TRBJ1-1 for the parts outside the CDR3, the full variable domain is EADIYQTPRYLVIGTGKKITLECSQTMGHDKMYWYQQDPGMELHLIHYSYGVNSTEKGDLSSESTVSRIRTEHFPLTLESARPSHTSQYLCASSIQLNTEAFFGQGTRLTVV.

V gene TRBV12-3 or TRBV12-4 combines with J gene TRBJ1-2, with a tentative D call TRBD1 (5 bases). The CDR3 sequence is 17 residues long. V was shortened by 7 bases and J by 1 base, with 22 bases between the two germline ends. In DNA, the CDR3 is TGTGCCAGCACCTTGGAGGGGACCCTTAAATTTAACTATGGCTACACCTTC. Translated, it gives CASTLEGTLKFNYGYTF.

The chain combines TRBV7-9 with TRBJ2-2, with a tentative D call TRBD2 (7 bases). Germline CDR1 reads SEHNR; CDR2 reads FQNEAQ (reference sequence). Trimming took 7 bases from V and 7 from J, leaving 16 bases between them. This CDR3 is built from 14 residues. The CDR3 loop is CASTHREGNGELFF. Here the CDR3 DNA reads TGTGCCAGCACGCACAGGGAGGGGAACGGGGAGCTGTTTTTT.

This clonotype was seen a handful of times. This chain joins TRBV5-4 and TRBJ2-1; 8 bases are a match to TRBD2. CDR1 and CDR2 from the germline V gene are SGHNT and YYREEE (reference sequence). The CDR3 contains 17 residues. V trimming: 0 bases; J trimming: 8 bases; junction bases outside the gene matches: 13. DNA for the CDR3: TGTGCCAGCAGCTTGGTTCGGGGGAAAGCGGGAGTGGATGAGCAGTTCTTC. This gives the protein CASSLVRGKAGVDEQFF.

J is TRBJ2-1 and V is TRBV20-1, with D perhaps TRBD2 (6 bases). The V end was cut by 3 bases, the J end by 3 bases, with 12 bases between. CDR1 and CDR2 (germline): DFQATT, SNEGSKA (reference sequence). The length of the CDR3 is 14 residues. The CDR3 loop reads CSASPGTVYNEQFF. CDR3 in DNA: TGCAGTGCTAGCCCCGGGACTGTCTACAATGAGCAGTTCTTC.

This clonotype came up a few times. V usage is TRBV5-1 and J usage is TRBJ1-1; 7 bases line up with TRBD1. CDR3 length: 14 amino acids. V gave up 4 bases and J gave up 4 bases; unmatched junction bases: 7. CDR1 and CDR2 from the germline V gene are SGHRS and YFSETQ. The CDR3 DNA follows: TGCGCCAGCAGCGGGACCGACAGGGTCACTGAAGCTTTCTTT. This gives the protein CASSGTDRVTEAFF.

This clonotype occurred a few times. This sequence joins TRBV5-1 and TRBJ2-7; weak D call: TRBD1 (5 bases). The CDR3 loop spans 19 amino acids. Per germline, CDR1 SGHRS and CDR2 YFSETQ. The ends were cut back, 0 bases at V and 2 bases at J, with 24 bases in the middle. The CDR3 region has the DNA TGCGCCAGCAGCTTGGGAAATCCAGGGTCCGGCGAAGGGGCCTACGAGCAGTACTTC. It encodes CASSLGNPGSGEGAYEQYF. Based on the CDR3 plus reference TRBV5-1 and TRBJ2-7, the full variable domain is KAGVTQTPRYLIKTRGQQVTLSCSPISGHRSVSWYQQTPGQGLQFLFEYFSETQRNKGNFPGRFSGRQFSNSRSEMNVSTLELGDSALYLCASSLGNPGSGEGAYEQYFGPGTRLTVT.

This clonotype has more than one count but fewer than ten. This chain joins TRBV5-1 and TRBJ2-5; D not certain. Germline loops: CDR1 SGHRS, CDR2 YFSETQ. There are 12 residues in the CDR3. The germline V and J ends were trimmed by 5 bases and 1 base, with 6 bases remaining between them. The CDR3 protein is CASRTSQETQYF. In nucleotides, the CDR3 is TGCGCCAGCAGGACGTCCCAAGAGACCCAGTACTTC.

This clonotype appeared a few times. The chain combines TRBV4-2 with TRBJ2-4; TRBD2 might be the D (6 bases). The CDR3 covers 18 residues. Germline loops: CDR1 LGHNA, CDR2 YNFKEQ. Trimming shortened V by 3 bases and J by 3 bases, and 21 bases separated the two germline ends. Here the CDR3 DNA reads TGTGCCAGCAGCCAGACCTCACCGGGAGAGTGGGACAAAAACATTCAGTACTTC. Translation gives CASSQTSPGEWDKNIQYF.

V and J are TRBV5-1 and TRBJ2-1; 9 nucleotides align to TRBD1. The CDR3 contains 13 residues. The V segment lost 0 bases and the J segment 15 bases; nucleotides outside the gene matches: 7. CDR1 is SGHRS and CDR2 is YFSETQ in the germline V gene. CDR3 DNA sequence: TGCGCCAGCAGCTTGGTCTCGGGACAGGGCTCGTTCTTC. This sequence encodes CASSLVSGQGSFF.

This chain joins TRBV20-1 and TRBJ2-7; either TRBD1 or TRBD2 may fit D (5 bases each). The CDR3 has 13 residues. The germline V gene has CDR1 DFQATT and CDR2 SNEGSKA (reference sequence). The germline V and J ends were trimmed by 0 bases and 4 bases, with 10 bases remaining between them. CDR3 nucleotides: TGCAGTGCTAGAGATGGGGGTTGGTACGAGCAGTACTTC. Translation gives CSARDGGWYEQYF.

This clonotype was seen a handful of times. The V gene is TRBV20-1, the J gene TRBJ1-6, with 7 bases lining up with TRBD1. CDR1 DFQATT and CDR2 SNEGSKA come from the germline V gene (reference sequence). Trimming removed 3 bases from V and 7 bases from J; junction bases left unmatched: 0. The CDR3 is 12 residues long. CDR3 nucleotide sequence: TGCAGTGCTAGCAGGGGGAATTCACCCCTCCACTTT. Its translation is CSASRGNSPLHF.

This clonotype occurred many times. The chain's CDR3 is CASSTRVAGSYEQYF. The CDR3 coding sequence is TGTGCCAGCAGCACGAGGGTAGCGGGGTCCTACGAGCAGTACTTC. The chain links TRBV7-2 to TRBJ2-7; 8 bases agree with TRBD2. Germline loops: CDR1 SGHTA, CDR2 FQGNSA. This CDR3 comprises 15 residues. V trimming: 5 bases; J trimming: 1 base; junction bases outside the gene matches: 7.

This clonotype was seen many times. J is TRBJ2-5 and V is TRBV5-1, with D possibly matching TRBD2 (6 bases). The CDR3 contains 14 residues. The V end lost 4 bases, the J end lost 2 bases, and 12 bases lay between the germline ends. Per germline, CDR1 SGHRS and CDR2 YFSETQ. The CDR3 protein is CASSPPSEQETQYF. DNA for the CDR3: TGCGCCAGCAGCCCACCTAGCGAGCAAGAGACCCAGTACTTC. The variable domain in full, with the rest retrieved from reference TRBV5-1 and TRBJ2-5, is KAGVTQTPRYLIKTRGQQVTLSCSPISGHRSVSWYQQTPGQGLQFLFEYFSETQRNKGNFPGRFSGRQFSNSRSEMNVSTLELGDSALYLCASSPPSEQETQYFGPGTRLLVL.

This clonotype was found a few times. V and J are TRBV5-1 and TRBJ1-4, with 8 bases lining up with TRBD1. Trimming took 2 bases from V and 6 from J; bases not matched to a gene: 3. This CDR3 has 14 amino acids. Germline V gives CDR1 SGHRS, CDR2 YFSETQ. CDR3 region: CASSFAGGDEKLFF. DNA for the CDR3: TGCGCCAGCAGCTTCGCAGGGGGCGATGAAAAACTGTTTTTT. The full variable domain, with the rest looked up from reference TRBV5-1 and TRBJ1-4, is KAGVTQTPRYLIKTRGQQVTLSCSPISGHRSVSWYQQTPGQGLQFLFEYFSETQRNKGNFPGRFSGRQFSNSRSEMNVSTLELGDSALYLCASSFAGGDEKLFFGSGTQLSVL.

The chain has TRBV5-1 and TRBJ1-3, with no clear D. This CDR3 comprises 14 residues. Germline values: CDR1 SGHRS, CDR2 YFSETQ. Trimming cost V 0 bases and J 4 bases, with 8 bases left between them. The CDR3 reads CASSLVSWGNTIYF. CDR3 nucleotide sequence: TGCGCCAGCAGCTTGGTTTCCTGGGGAAACACCATATATTTT.

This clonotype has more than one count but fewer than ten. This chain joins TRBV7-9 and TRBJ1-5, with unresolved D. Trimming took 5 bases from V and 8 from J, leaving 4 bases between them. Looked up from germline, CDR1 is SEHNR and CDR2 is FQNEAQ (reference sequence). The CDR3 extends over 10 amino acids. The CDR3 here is CASSPEPQHF. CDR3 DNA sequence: TGTGCCAGCAGCCCAGAGCCCCAGCATTTT.

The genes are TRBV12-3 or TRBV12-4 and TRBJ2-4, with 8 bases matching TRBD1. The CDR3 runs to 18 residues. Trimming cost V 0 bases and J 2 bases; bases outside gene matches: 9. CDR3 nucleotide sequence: TGTGCCAGCAGTTTAGCCAGGGGGCGGCTTAATTCCAAAAACATTCAGTACTTC. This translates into CASSLARGRLNSKNIQYF.

The CDR3 here is CASSPASSGVQETQYF. CDR3 nucleotides: TGCGCCAGCAGTCCCGCGAGTAGCGGGGTCCAAGAGACCCAGTACTTC. V and J are TRBV5-1 and TRBJ2-5; 8 nucleotides line up with TRBD2. V dropped 5 bases and J dropped 1; count of bases not matched to a gene: 10. The CDR3 length is 16 residues. Looked up from germline, CDR1 is SGHRS and CDR2 is YFSETQ.

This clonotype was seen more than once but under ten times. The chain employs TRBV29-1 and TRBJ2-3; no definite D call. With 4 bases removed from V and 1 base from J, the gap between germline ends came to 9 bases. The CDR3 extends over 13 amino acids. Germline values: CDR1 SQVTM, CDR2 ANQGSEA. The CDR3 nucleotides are TGCAGCGTTGTTTGGCCCGGCACAGATACGCAGTATTTT. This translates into CSVVWPGTDTQYF.

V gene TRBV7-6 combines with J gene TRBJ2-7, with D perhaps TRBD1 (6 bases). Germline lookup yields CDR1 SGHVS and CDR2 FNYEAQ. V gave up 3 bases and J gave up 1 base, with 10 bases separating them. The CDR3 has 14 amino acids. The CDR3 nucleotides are TGTGCCAGCAGCTTTCAGGGGCCGTCCTACGAGCAGTACTTC. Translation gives CASSFQGPSYEQYF.